This T cell receptor (beta chain) is from a study of T-cell memory formation after mild COVID-19. Study as a whole: There were largely donor-specific TCR clusters. Regarding the study as a whole: Contracting clones from day 15 to 85 showed balanced CD4/CD8; later expanders favored CD4+.

In this sample, this clonotype turned up many times. The target antigen is unknown. Constant-segment primers and 5'RACE yielded cDNA libraries for TCR alpha and TCR beta, each carrying sample barcodes and UMIs. MiXCR was run by TCRdb on the 5' RACE reads, yielding one entry per CDR3 protein. This sample has some 13,000 distinct CDR3 sequences, with around 11% found just once. CDR1 and CDR2 from the germline V gene are LGHNT and FRNRAP. CDR3 length: 14 amino acids. V was pared by 6 bases and J by 2 bases, with 14 bases between. V gene TRBV12-5 combines with J gene TRBJ2-7; D gene uncertain. The sequence derives from an adult woman who had mild COVID-19 (a few samples of this study predate the infection). Cell type and time point are not known. Sequencing was done on a sample of PBMCs or a T cell subset sorted from them (not recorded which). CDR3 loop: CASGSGPPPYEQYF. The CDR3 DNA follows: TGTGCTAGTGGATCCGGGCCTCCTCCCTACGAGCAGTACTTC.